Listed here is a single TCR beta chain. This specimen comes from a study of blood T cell repertoires in COVID-19. The overall study: There were acute and convalescent COVID-19 samples, and they came from the United States, Italy and Spain. PBMCs, B-cell-depleted T cells, or T cells were the source of the cDNA or gDNA that made up the material.

Participant ages covered roughly 18 to 89 years across approximately 25 US areas. Here immunoSEQ multiplex PCR was the method, and the copy in TCRdb shows in-frame clones only, minus some. Of under 300,000 clones in the sample, about nine tenths were seen once. Trimming at V came to 4 bases and at J to 7 bases, leaving 22 bases not matched to a gene. From germline, CDR1 is SGHRS and CDR2 YFSETQ. There are 20 residues in the CDR3. Sequencing was performed on PBMCs or T cells enriched from blood (not recorded which). The sequence was obtained from a woman aged 25 to 39 with acute COVID-19. V is TRBV5-1 and J is TRBJ1-6; 8 nucleotides agree with TRBD1. The CDR3 here is CASSKSLGQGGKLDNSPLHF. The CDR3 nucleotides are TGCGCCAGCAGCAAATCCCTTGGACAGGGTGGGAAATTGGACAATTCACCCCTCCACTTT.